The 23 T cell receptor beta chains below all came from one sample that was sequenced in a study of blood T cells in healthy people across ages. Then a second PCR, running roughly 6 to 11 cycles, was carried out with a sample-barcoded 5' primer and a J-beta primer mix. TCRdb re-called the 5' RACE reads through MiXCR, storing one row per CDR3 protein. The table includes some 900,000 distinct CDR3 sequences, roughly 48% detected once. The material sequenced was blood. The receptors were sampled from a man younger than 45 in good health.

The rearrangement joins TRBV6-1 to TRBJ1-2, with unresolved D. V was pared by 2 bases and J by 5 bases, with 12 bases between. The CDR3 is 14 amino acids. From germline, CDR1 is MNHNS and CDR2 SASEGT. CDR3 sequence (DNA): TGTGCCAGCAGTGAATCGACATGGGGTTATGGCTACACCTTC. This translates into CASSESTWGYGYTF.

The rearrangement links TRBV18 to TRBJ1-1; a weak D match, TRBD1 (5 bases). The V end lost 1 base, the J end lost 7 bases, and 10 bases lay between the germline ends. The CDR3 is 13 residues long. Germline V gene data show CDR1 as KGHSH and CDR2 as LQKENI. The CDR3 DNA reads TGTGCCAGCTCACCACAGGGGACCGTTGAAGCTTTCTTT. This gives the protein CASSPQGTVEAFF. The variable domain in full, with the rest retrieved from reference TRBV18 and TRBJ1-1, is NAGVMQNPRHLVRRRGQEARLRCSPMKGHSHVYWYRQLPEEGLKFMVYLQKENIIDESGMPKERFSAEFPKEGPSILRIQQVVRGDSAAYFCASSPQGTVEAFFGQGTRLTVV.

The CDR3 coding sequence is TGCGCCAGCAGCTTGTGGGGGGACGAACAGCCCCAGCATTTT. Translating it yields CASSLWGDEQPQHF. The gene calls are TRBV5-1 and TRBJ1-5, with D perhaps matching TRBD1 (5 bases). The V end lost 1 base, the J end lost 7 bases, and 12 bases lay between the germline ends. Germline V gene data show CDR1 as SGHRS and CDR2 as YFSETQ. This CDR3 is 14 amino acids long.

The CDR3 here is CAWSHRARYTF. The CDR3 region has the DNA TGTGCCTGGTCCCACCGGGCTCGCTACACCTTC. V gene TRBV30 combines with J gene TRBJ1-2; D is ambiguous. Trimming removed 5 bases from V and 9 bases from J, with 13 bases in between. The germline gives CDR1 GTSNPN, CDR2 SVGIG (reference sequence). This CDR3 has 11 amino acids.

The V and J genes are TRBV5-1 and TRBJ2-7, with D maybe TRBD1 (5 bases). Germline CDR1 reads SGHRS; CDR2 reads YFSETQ. The germline V and J ends were trimmed by 7 bases and 6 bases, with 20 bases remaining between them. CDR3 length equals 14 residues. The CDR3 DNA reads as TGCGCCAGCCGAACCAGGGCAGATCGGGCCGAGCAGTACTTC. This codes for CASRTRADRAEQYF.

This clonotype was seen a handful of times. The chain has TRBV20-1 and TRBJ2-5; D is uncertain. CDR1 and CDR2 from the germline V gene are DFQATT and SNEGSKA (reference sequence). V lost 1 base, J lost 4 bases, and 13 bases lay in between. CDR3 length: 14 residues. The CDR3 coding sequence is TGCAGTGCTAGAGCACGCAGGACGAGAGAGACCCAGTACTTC. Translating it yields CSARARRTRETQYF.

This clonotype has just a few counts. The chain combines TRBV12-3 or TRBV12-4 with TRBJ1-1; 10 bases match TRBD1. Trimming removed 3 bases from V and 4 bases from J; junction bases left unmatched: 5. The CDR3 contains 15 residues. CDR3 in DNA: TGTGCCAGCAGTTTCGGACAGGGGGGAAGCACTGAAGCTTTCTTT. Its translation is CASSFGQGGSTEAFF.

The J gene is TRBJ2-2, the V gene TRBV18, with D uncertain. The CDR3 is made up of 14 amino acids. CDR1 KGHSH and CDR2 LQKENI come from the germline V gene. The germline V and J ends were trimmed by 3 bases and 1 base, with 6 bases remaining between them. This CDR3 reads CASSPRQNTGELFF. The CDR3 coding sequence is TGTGCCAGCTCACCGAGACAGAACACCGGGGAGCTGTTTTTT.

The V and J genes are TRBV7-9 and TRBJ1-4; TRBD1 might be the D (6 bases). V was clipped by 5 bases and J by 11 bases, with 21 bases between them. Germline V CDR1 and CDR2: SEHNR, FQNEAQ (reference sequence). The CDR3 sequence is 15 residues long. Here the CDR3 DNA reads TGTGCCAGCAGCCCGACCACAGGGCCCGGTGAGAAACTGTTTTTT. Its protein product is CASSPTTGPGEKLFF. Together with reference TRBV7-9 and TRBJ1-4, the CDR3 gives the full variable domain: DTGVSQNPRHKITKRGQNVTFRCDPISEHNRLYWYRQTLGQGPEFLTYFQNEAQLEKSRLLSDRFSAERPKGSFSTLEIQRTEQGDSAMYLCASSPTTGPGEKLFFGSGTQLSVL.

This chain connects TRBV6-6 to TRBJ2-1; 10 bases agree with TRBD1. Germline V CDR1 and CDR2: MNHNY, SVGAGI (reference sequence). CDR3 length: 14 residues. Trimming took 7 bases from V and 4 from J; bases not matched to a gene: 4. The CDR3 coding sequence is TGTGCCAGCAATCCGGACAGGGGGTACAATGAGCAGTTCTTC. Amino acid sequence: CASNPDRGYNEQFF.

V gene TRBV6-5 combines with J gene TRBJ2-7, with D hard to call. This CDR3 spans 13 amino acids. Trimming pared 7 bases from V and 3 bases from J, leaving 13 bases between. Per germline, CDR1 MNHEY and CDR2 SVGAGI. The CDR3 region is CASTPDTGYEQYF. The CDR3 DNA sequence: TGTGCCAGCACCCCTGACACCGGCTACGAGCAGTACTTC.

The chain employs TRBV7-2 and TRBJ1-2, with a tentative D call TRBD1 (5 bases). The CDR3 is 16 residues long. Looked up from germline, CDR1 is SGHTA and CDR2 is FQGNSA. The V end was cut by 3 bases, the J end by 5 bases, with 19 bases between. In nucleotides, the CDR3 is TGTGCCAGCAGCTTGGGCGCGGGGAAGGGGCCATATGGCTACACCTTC. Protein sequence: CASSLGAGKGPYGYTF.

This clonotype has a handful of counts. This chain connects TRBV6-5 to TRBJ2-3; D call uncertain. The CDR3 consists of 15 residues. V lost 6 bases and J lost 5, with 18 bases in between. Germline values: CDR1 MNHEY, CDR2 SVGAGI. CDR3 sequence: CASRPRTLTGDTQYF. The CDR3, as DNA: TGTGCCAGCAGGCCACGGACCCTTACGGGAGATACGCAGTATTTT.

CDR3 coding DNA: TGCGCCAGCAGCTTGGAGACCGGCGCCCAGCCCCAGCATTTT. Amino acid sequence: CASSLETGAQPQHF. The chain joins TRBV5-1 to TRBJ1-5, with no clear D. V lost 0 bases and J lost 7, with 11 bases in between. The germline gives CDR1 SGHRS, CDR2 YFSETQ. The CDR3 totals 14 residues.

This rearrangement joins TRBV20-1 to TRBJ2-7, with D possibly being TRBD1 (7 bases). Trimming took 5 bases from V and 4 from J, leaving 12 bases between them. Germline V gene lookup returns CDR1 DFQATT and CDR2 SNEGSKA (reference sequence). The CDR3 extends over 12 amino acids. The CDR3, as DNA: TGCAGTGCTCCGACAGGGAGGTACGAGCAGTACTTC. It specifies CSAPTGRYEQYF.

The genes are TRBV29-1 and TRBJ2-2; D might be TRBD1 (6 bases). Trimming took off 4 bases at V and 3 bases at J, with 15 bases between the two ends. Germline CDR1 and CDR2: SQVTM and ANQGSEA. The CDR3 consists of 15 residues. The CDR3 nucleotides are TGCAGCGTTGCCAGGGGCGCAGGGGACACCGGGGAGCTGTTTTTT. Translating it yields CSVARGAGDTGELFF.

The V and J genes are TRBV6-2 or TRBV6-3 and TRBJ1-1, with 7 bases fitting TRBD1. Germline lookup yields CDR1 MNHEY and CDR2 SVGEGT. Trimming cost V 2 bases and J 1 base; bases outside gene matches: 10. The CDR3 extends over 17 amino acids. DNA of the CDR3: TGTGCCAGCAGTTACCCGACCGACAGGGAAAGGAACACTGAAGCTTTCTTT. It is translated as CASSYPTDRERNTEAFF.

The rearrangement joins TRBV6-1 to TRBJ2-7; 10 positions agree with TRBD2. Losses at the gene ends were 6 bases for V and 5 bases for J; bases not matched to a gene: 7. The CDR3 extends over 14 amino acids. Germline lookup yields CDR1 MNHNS and CDR2 SASEGT. The CDR3 sequence is CASREGLASDEQYF. DNA for the CDR3: TGTGCCAGCAGGGAGGGACTAGCGTCGGACGAGCAGTACTTC.

This chain connects TRBV28 to TRBJ1-2; D remains ambiguous. This CDR3 contains 12 residues. V was trimmed by 9 bases and J by 7 bases, leaving 15 bases between them. Germline V CDR1 and CDR2: MDHEN, SYDVKM. The CDR3 protein is CASLDGESGYTF. For the CDR3, the DNA is TGTGCCAGTCTCGACGGTGAAAGTGGCTACACCTTC.

In this sample, this clonotype turned up a few times. V is TRBV12-3 or TRBV12-4 and J is TRBJ2-3; D not resolved. The CDR3 length is 11 residues. The V end lost 7 bases, the J end lost 3 bases, and 5 bases lay between the germline ends. CDR3 sequence (DNA): TGTGCCAGCACTCAGACAGATACGCAGTATTTT. Translated: CASTQTDTQYF.

This clonotype was recorded a few times. This rearrangement joins TRBV7-8 to TRBJ2-7; TRBD1 matches 8 bases. CDR1 SGHVS and CDR2 FQNEAQ come from the germline V gene. Germline trimming cut 4 bases from V and 2 bases from J; bases unmatched to any gene: 10. The CDR3 totals 16 residues. The CDR3 sequence: CASSSTGTGFTYEQYF. For the CDR3, the DNA is TGTGCCAGCAGCTCTACCGGGACAGGCTTCACCTACGAGCAGTACTTC.

The V and J genes are TRBV3-1 and TRBJ1-1; tentatively, D is TRBD1 (5 bases). Germline CDR1 and CDR2: LGHDT and YNNKEL (reference sequence). V lost 1 base to trimming and J lost 4 bases, with 10 bases between them. The CDR3 is 14 residues long. CDR3 DNA sequence: TGTGCCAGCAGCCAAGTTTCAGGGCTCACTGAAGCTTTCTTT. This translates into CASSQVSGLTEAFF.

This clonotype came up a few times. The chain recombines TRBV7-2 with TRBJ1-2; no clear D. With 4 bases removed from V and 8 bases from J, the gap between germline ends came to 14 bases. The germline V gene has CDR1 SGHTA and CDR2 FQGNSA. The CDR3 covers 13 residues. The DNA for the CDR3 is TGTGCCAGCAGCTCAACTTGGACGCCCGGCTACACCTTC. Protein: CASSSTWTPGYTF.